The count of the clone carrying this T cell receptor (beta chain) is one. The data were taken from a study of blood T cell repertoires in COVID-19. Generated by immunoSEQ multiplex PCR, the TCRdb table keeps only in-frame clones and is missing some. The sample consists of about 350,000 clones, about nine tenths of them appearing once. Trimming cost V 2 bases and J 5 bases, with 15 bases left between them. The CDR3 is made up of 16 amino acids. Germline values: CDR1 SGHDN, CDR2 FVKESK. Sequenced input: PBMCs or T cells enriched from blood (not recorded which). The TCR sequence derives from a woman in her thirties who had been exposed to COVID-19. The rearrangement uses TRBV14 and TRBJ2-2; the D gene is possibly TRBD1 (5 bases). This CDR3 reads CASSQHVGKGTGELFF. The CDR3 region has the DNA TGTGCCAGCAGCCAACACGTGGGGAAGGGGACCGGGGAGCTGTTTTTT.